What follows is one TCR beta chain and its context. The method was immunoSEQ multiplex PCR; TCRdb's version includes in-frame clones alone and lacks a portion of them. The data contain 95,000 to 100,000 clones, about 89% of them singletons. Germline values: CDR1 SGHVS, CDR2 FQNEAQ. This CDR3 is 15 amino acids long. Trimming pared 10 bases from V and 3 bases from J, leaving 18 bases between. This sample was taken from a study of control samples from healthy donors and cancer patients. The sequence derives from a man aged 25-45 years in good health. The genes are TRBV7-8 and TRBJ2-2; the D gene is possibly TRBD2 (5 bases). Sequenced material: blood. The CDR3 sequence is CATMIQRADTGELFF. The CDR3 DNA reads TGTGCCACTATGATTCAGAGGGCTGACACCGGGGAGCTGTTTTTT.